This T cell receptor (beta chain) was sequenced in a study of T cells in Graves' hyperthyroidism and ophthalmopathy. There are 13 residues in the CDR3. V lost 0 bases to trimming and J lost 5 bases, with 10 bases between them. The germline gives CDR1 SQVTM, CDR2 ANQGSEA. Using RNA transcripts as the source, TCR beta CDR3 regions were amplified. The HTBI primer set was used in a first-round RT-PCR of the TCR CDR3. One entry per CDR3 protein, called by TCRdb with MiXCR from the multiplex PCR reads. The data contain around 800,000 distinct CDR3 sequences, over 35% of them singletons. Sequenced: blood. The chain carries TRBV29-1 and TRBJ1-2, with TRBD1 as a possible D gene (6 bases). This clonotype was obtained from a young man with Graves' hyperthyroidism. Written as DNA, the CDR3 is TGCAGCGTTGAAGAGGGGGGCTGGTATGGCTACACCTTC. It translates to CSVEEGGWYGYTF.